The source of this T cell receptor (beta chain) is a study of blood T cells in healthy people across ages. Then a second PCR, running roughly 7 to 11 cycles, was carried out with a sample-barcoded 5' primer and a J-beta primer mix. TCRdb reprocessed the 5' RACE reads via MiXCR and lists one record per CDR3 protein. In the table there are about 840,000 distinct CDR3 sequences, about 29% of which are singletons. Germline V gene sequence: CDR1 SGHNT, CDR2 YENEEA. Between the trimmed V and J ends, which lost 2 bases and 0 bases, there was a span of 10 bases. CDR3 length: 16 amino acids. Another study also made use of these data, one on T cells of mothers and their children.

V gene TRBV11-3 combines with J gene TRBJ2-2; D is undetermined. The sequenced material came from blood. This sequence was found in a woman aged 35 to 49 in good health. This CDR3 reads CASSLWATANTGELFF. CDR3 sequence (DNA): TGTGCCAGCAGCTTATGGGCTACCGCGAACACCGGGGAGCTGTTTTTT.